This TCR beta chain came from a study of T cells in AML relapse after transplant (dated 2019 in TCRdb). Background on the whole study: The remission controls were clinically matched patients who stayed in long-term complete remission and had more than 3 years of follow-up. In a retrospective study, inhibitory receptor expression and TCR repertoires of bone marrow T cells were examined in patients who had received allogeneic HSCT for myeloid malignancy. The remission samples were bone marrow taken about 1 year after HSCT from patients who stayed in complete remission. What the study reported, not specific to this receptor: Very few samples underpinned the TCR repertoire comparisons, and for unsorted bone marrow each group had only a few individuals.

Library preparation employed PCR. TCR alpha and beta chains were amplified from RNA with a modified RACE PCR protocol rather than multiplex PCR. An Illumina MiSeq was used to sequence the libraries, and raw reads were demultiplexed using sample-specific barcode combinations. In the original analysis: MiXCR software was used to identify TCR clonotypes from the sequencing reads. TCRdb's own reprocessing of the public reads used fastp at Q25 and MiXCR and kept productive beta chains. Entries that share a CDR3 protein sequence are merged under the most common genes and DNA. The V and J calls shown here were made by TCRdb, not taken from the authors' results. The sample contains 1,500 to 1,800 distinct CDR3 sequences, 6.6% of them found a single time. Of the sample, 45% to 55% falls within the top ten clones. The cysteine opens and the phenylalanine closes a CDR3 of 14 amino acids. CDR3 DNA only is kept here, 42 bases in frame from base 1. CDR1 and CDR2, per the germline V gene (reference sequence), are DFQATT and SNEGSKA. V is pared back by 6 bases and J by 0 bases, with 15 bases lying between the germline termini.

A remark on this clonotype: Its antigen is unknown. No clone much larger than this one lies a single base away; base qualities are absent.

This receptor chain uses TRBV20-1 and TRBJ2-7, and the D gene may be TRBD1, 5 bases matching. The input for sequencing was bone marrow, either the whole sample or a sorted T cell fraction (not recorded which), taken in complete remission. This sequence originates from a human donor who had a stem cell transplant for acute myeloid leukemia. Post transplant, some T cells may arise from the graft donor. The CDR3 region reads CSAHRQWSSYEQYF. Here is the DNA: TGCAGTGCCCATCGACAGTGGAGCTCCTACGAGCAGTACTTC.